The clone carrying this TCR beta chain appeared a single time. The repertoire was sequenced with immunoSEQ multiplex PCR; TCRdb's copy has only in-frame clones and lacks some. The data show some 300,000 clones, about 90% seen once. The sample comes from a study of blood T cell repertoires in COVID-19. Germline V gene lookup returns CDR1 MGHRA and CDR2 YSYEKL. V lost 1 base and J 7 bases, leaving 13 bases between the germline ends. The CDR3 runs 14 residues. The gene calls are TRBV4-1 and TRBJ1-2; D is ambiguous. Sequencing used PBMCs or T cells enriched from blood (not recorded which). The TCR sequence derives from a woman in her forties or fifties who had been exposed to COVID-19. The DNA for the CDR3 is TGCGCCAGCAGCCAAGGGGCCGTTTTCGGTGGCTACACCTTC. It translates to CASSQGAVFGGYTF.